This T cell receptor beta chain was observed in a study of Graves' ophthalmopathy and Graves' hyperthyroidism (dated by TCRdb to the late 2010s). Concerning the study at large: Peripheral blood was collected at initial diagnosis, before any treatment. In total, 135 blood samples were TCR-sequenced: some 40 ophthalmopathy, 80 or so hyperthyroidism and approximately 17 hyperthyroidism-to-ophthalmopathy patients. Once sampling was done, hyperthyroidism patients were given methimazole at a starting dose of 30 mg daily, while ophthalmopathy patients were given high-dose intravenous methylprednisolone. TCR beta repertoire signatures were used to distinguish Graves' ophthalmopathy from Graves' hyperthyroidism and to predict progression to ophthalmopathy. The 100 discovery patients were divided at random into training and test sets in a 7:3 ratio. For independent validation, a separate cohort was made up of 18 hyperthyroidism patients plus 17 patients who later progressed from hyperthyroidism to ophthalmopathy. To explore V-J signatures that distinguish ophthalmopathy from hyperthyroidism, a discovery set of about 99 patients was enrolled, made up of around 40 with ophthalmopathy and some 58 with stable hyperthyroidism. In more than five hyperthyroidism patients, the T-cell repertoires found in thyroid tissue were compared with those found in blood. Paper-wide results and their limitations: In validation, the model predicted ophthalmopathy progression with roughly 68% sensitivity and approximately 72% specificity; fewer than 15 predicted patients were CT-confirmed with GO in a median of about 6.2 months. Most of the expanded thyroid clonotypes with a frequency above 0.001 were also detected in blood, and it was suggested that the thyroid immune response may be reflected by blood repertoires. In cross-validation, the 13-signature model distinguished ophthalmopathy from stable hyperthyroidism with about 87% sensitivity and about 84% specificity, and in the test set the corresponding values were approximately 80% and 68%. No statistical method was used to predetermine the sample size, and group allocation was not hidden from the investigators.

Ophthalmopathy patients were characterized by moderately to severely active disease, a Clinical Activity Score of at least 3, a NOSPECS grade of at least 4, and a disease duration under 3 months. Patients with other autoimmune diseases, uncontrolled infections, pregnancy or lactation were excluded. Diagnosis was based on clinical symptoms, serum thyroxine, TRAb, thyroid ultrasound and orbital computed tomography. Using Ficoll-Paque density gradient centrifugation, PBMCs were isolated from 10 ml of fresh peripheral blood. Total RNA was extracted using Trizol reagent, and RNA quality was checked on an Agilent 2100 Bioanalyzer. There are a few counts of this clonotype. Its cognate antigen has yet to be identified. No base quality information exists; no much larger clone differs at one position. Per the germline V gene, SQVTM is the CDR1 and ANQGSEA is the CDR2. Including the terminal cysteine and phenylalanine, the CDR3 comprises 18 residues. Only the CDR3 DNA stays, 54 bases, in frame from base 1. V loses 4 bases, J loses 2 bases, and the germline ends lie 26 bases apart.

For repertoire sequencing, TCR beta CDR3 regions were amplified from RNA transcripts. A first-round RT-PCR used HTBI primers with the Qiagen OneStep RT-PCR kit, followed by a second-round multiplex PCR, size selection and purification. Libraries were sequenced paired-end with 100 bp reads on an Illumina HiSeq2000. On the study's bioinformatics: SOAPnuke was used for read processing, and reads with adapters, uncalled bases, a mean Phred below 15, or no exact constant-primer or identifier match were discarded. COPE v1.2.5 was used to merge high-quality paired reads. Each unique nucleotide sequence was treated as a clonotype, and MiTCR v1.1 was used to align the clonotypes to the IMGT TRB V, D and J references. Only V-J combinations with frequency above 0.0001 were analysed, covering 99% to 99.2% of repertoires. For each V-J combination, a TCR clonal expansion and chaos score was defined as F50 clonal expansion divided by the chaos observed in the TCRdist matrix. Features were reduced by Welch's t-statistics and random forest to approximately 13 V-J combinations, which fed a naive Bayes classifier. The similarity between thyroid and blood repertoires was quantified using the Morisita-Horn index. TCRdb reran the public reads through fastp at Q25 and MiXCR, keeping productive beta chains. Identical CDR3 proteins give one entry, which carries the most common genes and DNA. The V and J calls here are based on TCRdb, not the publication. The sample table shows a few hundred thousand distinct CDR3 sequences, and approximately 20% are seen once. Clones ranked in the top ten supply roughly 1.6% of the sample.

The rearrangement joined TRBV29-1 to TRBJ1-2; the D gene remains uncertain. This TCR came from a woman aged 18-29 years with Graves' ophthalmopathy. Donor details come from another sample of the same person, matched by shared clones. Source material: peripheral blood. The base sequence is TGCAGCGTTGCTATGGGCATTCACCCTCGCAAACGGAACTATGGCTACACCTTC. It specifies CSVAMGIHPRKRNYGYTF.